In its sample, the clone carrying this T cell receptor (beta chain) was seen a few times. Its antigen remains unidentified. The junction departs from germline at one end; a sequencing error may be responsible. The library targeted TCRbeta and was prepared with unique molecular identifiers. Each CDR3 protein gets one entry after TCRdb re-called the PCR reads with MiXCR. The sample contains 700,000 to 850,000 distinct CDR3 sequences, less than 20% of which appear only once. The data were obtained in a study of T-cell reconstitution after alpha-beta-depleted transplantation in children. Study findings and constraints: Several patients had high TCRbeta diversity at day 60; it came from surviving recipient T cells and thymic progenitors. Reportedly, roughly two months post-transplant, alpha-beta T cells arose from several hundred expanded graft clones. One year after transplant, T-cell counts and diversity came mostly from newly produced T cells.

Germline CDR1 reads SEHNR; CDR2 reads FQNEAQ (reference sequence). The CDR3 length is 14 residues. This chain uses TRBV7-9 with TRBJ2-3; a weak D match, TRBD2 (5 bases). The sample here was PBMCs, mostly from graft donor cells, taken 360 days after TCRalphabeta/CD19-depleted stem cell transplant. This clonotype originated in a male patient aged 5 to 17 who had a stem cell transplant for acute lymphoblastic leukemia, so the T cells may come from the graft donor. The CDR3 DNA sequence: TGTGCCAGCAGCCCCCTCTCTAGCACATATACGCAGTATTTT. Amino acids: CASSPLSSTYTQYF.